This entry lists 23 T cell receptor beta chains sequenced from one sample in a study of CXCR3-negative and CXCR3-positive naive CD8 T cells. Whole-study findings and limits: Researchers report that CXCR3-positive naive cells carry more hydrophobic TRB CDR3s than CXCR3-negative naive cells.

No antigen has been identified for these receptors. Each TRB cDNA library was prepared by 5' RACE (with UMI labels). TCRdb re-called the 5' RACE reads and catalogs CDR3 proteins one per entry, DNA excluded. This repertoire comprises some 100,000 distinct CDR3 sequences; its ten largest clones make up about 0.35%. Sequenced sample: naive CXCR3+ CD8+ T cells from blood. This sample's subset: CD45RO-CCR7+CD27+CD95- naive CD8+ T cells expressing CXCR3 (TNR3+). Receptors originate from a human donor in good health. Some clones in this sample may be carry-over from other donors' samples.

The chain carries TRBV6-5 and TRBJ2-7. This CDR3 is built from 15 residues. Germline V gene sequence: CDR1 MNHEY, CDR2 SVGAGI. CDR3 residues: CASSYSNFGAYEQYF.

V usage is TRBV4-1 and J usage is TRBJ1-1. The CDR3 length is 14 residues. Germline V gene lookup returns CDR1 MGHRA and CDR2 YSYEKL. CDR3 sequence reads: CASSQGYGETEAFF.

This chain joins TRBV7-3 and TRBJ2-3. Germline CDR1 reads SGHTA; CDR2 reads FQGTGA. The CDR3 sequence is 14 residues long. The CDR3 sequence: CASSLERSTDTQYF. The full variable domain, with the rest looked up from reference TRBV7-3 and TRBJ2-3, is GAGVSQTPSNKVTEKGKYVELRCDPISGHTALYWYRQSLGQGPEFLIYFQGTGAADDSGLPNDRFFAVRPEGSVSTLKIQRTERGDSAVYLCASSLERSTDTQYFGPGTRLTVL.

The chain joins TRBV29-1 to TRBJ1-2; TCRdb calls TRBD1, which cannot be checked without DNA. The V gene's germline CDR1 is SQVTM and CDR2 ANQGSEA. The CDR3 totals 18 residues. The CDR3 reads CSVEDPGGQGHRIYGYTF.

The J gene is TRBJ2-7, the V gene TRBV5-5; lacking DNA, the TRBD1 call made by TCRdb goes unchecked. Germline CDR1 reads SGHKS; CDR2 reads YYEKEE (reference sequence). The length of the CDR3 is 14 residues. The CDR3 here is CASSATRDSYEQYF.

The J gene is TRBJ2-7, the V gene TRBV7-9; TCRdb's D call of TRBD1 is untestable without DNA. Germline lookup yields CDR1 SEHNR and CDR2 FQNEAQ (reference sequence). The CDR3 consists of 14 residues. This chain's CDR3 is CASSKDSSSYEQYF.

This chain connects TRBV25-1 to TRBJ1-5; the D call from TCRdb, TRBD1, cannot be confirmed without DNA. The CDR3 covers 15 residues. The germline V gene has CDR1 MGHDK and CDR2 SYGVNS. This chain's CDR3 is CASSAVGGANQPQHF.

The V call is TRBV29-1, the J call TRBJ2-7; TCRdb's D gene call, TRBD1, goes unchecked for lack of DNA. CDR3 length: 14 residues. CDR1 is SQVTM, CDR2 ANQGSEA, per germline. The CDR3 reads CSVDPGTGPYEQYF.

The rearrangement links TRBV28 to TRBJ2-2; there is no DNA to check the TCRdb D call of TRBD1. The CDR3 runs 15 residues. Germline CDR1 is MDHEN and CDR2 is SYDVKM. CDR3: CASITDRGLTGELFF. Filled out from reference TRBV28 and TRBJ2-2, the complete variable domain reads DVKVTQSSRYLVKRTGEKVFLECVQDMDHENMFWYRQDPGLGLRLIYFSYDVKMKEKGDIPEGYSVSREKKERFSLILESASTNQTSMYLCASITDRGLTGELFFGEGSRLTVL.

The CDR3 is CASRAGGTGEQYF. V and J are TRBV10-2 and TRBJ2-7; the D call of TRBD1 rests on TCRdb alone, since no DNA is present to check it. The CDR3 runs to 13 residues. Germline V CDR1 and CDR2: WSHSY, SAAADI.

This chain joins TRBV13 and TRBJ2-7. CDR3 size: 16 residues. From germline, CDR1 is PRHDT and CDR2 FYEKMQ (reference sequence). CDR3 loop: CASSLRGAGDPYEQYF. Looking up the rest from reference TRBV13 and TRBJ2-7 gives the full variable domain: AAGVIQSPRHLIKEKRETATLKCYPIPRHDTVYWYQQGPGQDPQFLISFYEKMQSDKGSIPDRFSAQQFSDYHSELNMSSLELGDSALYFCASSLRGAGDPYEQYFGPGTRLTVT.

This chain connects TRBV11-1 to TRBJ2-1; the D call from TCRdb, TRBD1, cannot be confirmed without DNA. The CDR3 has 17 residues. CDR1 is SGHAT and CDR2 is FQDESV in the germline V gene (reference sequence). The CDR3 protein is CASSRFRTGSGYNEQFF.

The chain carries TRBV13 and TRBJ2-7; TCRdb selects TRBD2, and the lack of DNA leaves this call unchecked. This CDR3 region has 19 residues. Germline CDR1 PRHDT, CDR2 FYEKMQ (reference sequence). CDR3 region: CASSSARGLAGFTSYEQYF.

The V and J genes are TRBV20-1 and TRBJ2-7; TCRdb names TRBD1, which stays unverified in the absence of DNA. Germline-derived CDR1 and CDR2 are DFQATT and SNEGSKA (reference sequence). This CDR3 is 15 amino acids long. Here the CDR3 reads CSAKRGQGFEYEQYF.

The chain combines TRBV5-6 with TRBJ2-7. This CDR3 contains 13 residues. Germline values: CDR1 SGHDT, CDR2 YYEEEE. Here the CDR3 reads CASSLDGWNEQYF. The whole variable domain, remainder taken from reference TRBV5-6 and TRBJ2-7, is DAGVTQSPTHLIKTRGQQVTLRCSPKSGHDTVSWYQQALGQGPQFIFQYYEEEERQRGNFPDRFSGHQFPNYSSELNVNALLLGDSALYLCASSLDGWNEQYFGPGTRLTVT.

The rearrangement uses TRBV28 and TRBJ2-3; the D call from TCRdb, TRBD2, cannot be confirmed without DNA. This CDR3 has 17 residues. Per the germline V gene, CDR1 is MDHEN and CDR2 is SYDVKM. CDR3 loop: CASSFLMSGEFTDTLYF.

V gene TRBV5-5 combines with J gene TRBJ2-1. This CDR3 contains 16 residues. CDR1 is SGHKS and CDR2 is YYEKEE in the germline V gene (reference sequence). The CDR3 here is CASSLDRTVSYNEQFF.

The rearrangement uses TRBV5-1 and TRBJ2-3; with no DNA, the TCRdb D assignment of TRBD1 cannot be verified. Per the germline V gene, CDR1 is SGHRS and CDR2 is YFSETQ. The CDR3 is 15 amino acids. CDR3 sequence reads: CASTPDRGLDDTQYF.

The J gene is TRBJ2-3, the V gene TRBV2. CDR1 is SNHLY, CDR2 FYNNEI, per germline. This CDR3 has 15 amino acids. The CDR3 loop is CASSDGWRATDTQYF. The full variable domain, rest sourced from reference TRBV2 and TRBJ2-3, is EPEVTQTPSHQVTQMGQEVILRCVPISNHLYFYWYRQILGQKVEFLVSFYNNEISEKSEIFDDQFSVERPDGSNFTLKIRSTKLEDSAMYFCASSDGWRATDTQYFGPGTRLTVL.

V usage is TRBV7-2 and J usage is TRBJ2-4; the TRBD2 assignment by TCRdb is unverifiable without DNA. Germline assignment: CDR1 SGHTA and CDR2 FQGNSA. The CDR3 sequence is 18 residues long. CDR3 residues: CASSHGTSGGLAKNIQYF.

V usage is TRBV9 and J usage is TRBJ1-1; the D gene TCRdb calls, TRBD1, cannot be checked with no DNA. The CDR3 sequence is 16 residues long. The V gene's germline CDR1 is SGDLS and CDR2 YYNGEE. The CDR3 sequence is CASSGGPGQQNTEAFF.

The chain recombines TRBV12-3 or TRBV12-4 with TRBJ2-2; TCRdb reports TRBD1, a call that lacks DNA to check it against. CDR3 length: 15 residues. The CDR3 protein is CASSLGQGGTGELFF.

The rearrangement joins TRBV11-2 to TRBJ2-7; with no DNA, the TCRdb D assignment of TRBD1 cannot be verified. Germline V gives CDR1 SGHAT, CDR2 FQNNGV. This CDR3 has 15 residues. The CDR3 sequence: CASSLAGSGSHEQYF.